This T cell receptor beta chain was recorded in a study of CD8 T cells in ankylosing spondylitis. Study conclusions and caveats: Among TCR beta sequences, a motif of fewer than 10 highly homologous variants appeared characteristic of ankylosing spondylitis blood. Researchers report that disease-linked clones proved CD8+ and relatively rare in peripheral blood. The study looked at matched synovial fluid samples from ankylosing spondylitis patients. Disease-linked clones were reported to be significantly enriched there.

Trimming cost V 1 base and J 4 bases, with 13 bases left between them. This CDR3 contains 15 residues. CDR1 is LGHDT, CDR2 YNNKEL, per germline (reference sequence). Concerning this clonotype itself: Antigen specificity is unknown.

Library preparation for TCR beta used quantitative 5'-RACE with molecular barcodes. TCRdb called the 5' RACE reads again in MiXCR, with one record for every CDR3 protein. The data hold fewer than 130,000 distinct CDR3 sequences, with 20% to 30% observed a single time. Material: synovial fluid, either unsorted or a sorted T cell fraction (not recorded which). This receptor was taken from a male donor with ankylosing spondylitis. This chain joins TRBV3-1 and TRBJ1-2; TRBD1 might be the D (6 bases). The CDR3 sequence: CASSQGPGGGYGYTF. In DNA, the CDR3 is TGTGCCAGCAGCCAAGGGCCGGGAGGGGGCTATGGCTACACCTTC.